This T cell receptor beta chain emerged from a study of OX40 agonist ivuxolimab in advanced cancers. On the study more broadly: Patients assigned to dose escalation were diagnosed with hepatocellular carcinoma, melanoma, renal cell or head and neck cancer.

Libraries were prepared by immunoSEQ multiplex PCR; TCRdb keeps only in-frame clonotypes and omits some of them. The table shows fewer than 25,000 clones, with 75% to 90% occurring only once. The V gene's germline CDR1 is LNHDA and CDR2 SQIVND (reference sequence). Trimming at V came to 4 bases and at J to 5 bases, leaving 9 bases not matched to a gene. The CDR3 spans 17 residues. The clonotype was recovered from an adult with an advanced solid tumor such as melanoma, head and neck, liver or kidney cancer. V is TRBV19 and J is TRBJ2-5; 14 nucleotides align to TRBD2. This material consisted of CD4+ or CD8+ T cells sorted from blood, taken in a trial of the OX40 agonist ivuxolimab. CDR3 DNA: TGTGCCAGTAGTAGCGGGACTAGCGGGAGTTATGTGGAGACCCAGTACTTC. Its translation: CASSSGTSGSYVETQYF.